A selection of T cell receptor beta chains follows, all from one sample in a study of T cells after yellow fever vaccination. TCRdb reanalysed the 5' RACE reads using MiXCR and keeps one entry per CDR3 protein. The data contain approximately 140,000 distinct CDR3 sequences, less than 9.5% of them singletons. The sample here was CD4+ T cells sorted from PBMCs, taken 5 days after the yellow fever booster vaccination. The receptors here all came from a man younger than 40 who received the YFV17D yellow fever vaccine. Each CDR3 is given with its conserved first and last residue.

V gene,J gene,CDR3 protein
TRBV2,TRBJ2-2,CASSSQRELGLFF
TRBV3-1,TRBJ2-1,CASTQDWLARDEQFF
TRBV6-1,TRBJ1-3,CASSLSTGFSGNTIYF
TRBV10-3,TRBJ2-3,CAIRGKGGMADTQYF
TRBV12-3/TRBV12-4,TRBJ2-3,CASSSQTDTQYF
TRBV14,TRBJ1-5,CASSQGIRGNQPQHF
TRBV20-1,TRBJ1-5,CSATRSAYSNQPQHF
TRBV5-4,TRBJ1-1,CASRNDASMNTEAFF
TRBV12-3/TRBV12-4,TRBJ2-7,CASSLSRQSYEQYF
TRBV2,TRBJ1-6,CASRGAPNSPLHF
TRBV5-1,TRBJ1-1,CASSQGIGAAFF
TRBV24-1,TRBJ2-6,CATSDGAGQGNPSGANVLTF
TRBV6-5,TRBJ2-5,CASSLNPTGAAGETQYF
TRBV4-3,TRBJ1-3,CASSQETGGSGNTIYF
TRBV5-1,TRBJ2-2,CASSRITGNTGELFF
TRBV5-1,TRBJ2-3,CASSLAGLAGDPDTQYF
TRBV20-1,TRBJ1-5,CSARMGAGDQPQHF
TRBV6-4,TRBJ2-2,CASSALAGTGELFF
TRBV29-1,TRBJ1-2,CSVVRGRDGYTF
TRBV5-6,TRBJ2-3,CASSFAGGASTDTQYF
TRBV7-9,TRBJ2-3,CASSLTGLGTDTQYF
TRBV6-1,TRBJ2-6,CASQTPGANVLTF
TRBV20-1,TRBJ2-3,CSAAAPRASGRAMLDTQYF
TRBV4-3,TRBJ2-7,CASSRLAGTSSYEQYF
TRBV20-1,TRBJ2-3,CSARHRGYGTDTQYF
TRBV11-1,TRBJ1-2,CASSRGGQGSFGYTF
TRBV5-1,TRBJ2-2,CASSFRQAPNTGELFF
TRBV7-2,TRBJ2-2,CASSRTGTANTGELFF
TRBV7-9,TRBJ1-1,CASSRGVAANTEAFF